The TCR beta chain described here comes from a study of blood T cell repertoires in COVID-19. Background on the study: Sources were T cells, B-cell-depleted T cells, or PBMCs; the material itself was cDNA or gDNA.

Some clones are missing from TCRdb's copy, which holds only in-frame ones; the method was immunoSEQ multiplex PCR. The table shows 200,000 to 300,000 clones, with 75% to 90% occurring only once. Trimming removed 0 bases at V and 4 bases at J, with 12 bases between. CDR3 length: 15 amino acids. The V gene's germline CDR1 is LGHNA and CDR2 YSLEER. This rearrangement joins TRBV4-3 to TRBJ1-2; D is unclear. Source material: peripheral blood. This receptor was identified in a human donor in a cohort sampled during active COVID-19. As DNA, the CDR3 is TGCGCCAGCAGCCAAGATGATACAGCCTCCTATGGCTACACCTTC. Translating gives CASSQDDTASYGYTF.